This entry concerns a single T cell receptor (beta chain). Which antigen it targets is not known. The sample holds no much larger clone one base away, and base qualities are not on file. The immunoSEQ hsTCRB v3.0 assay was used at survey level resolution to sequence the TRB variable region. The targeted TRB sequencing depth was roughly 40,000-55,000 T-cell genomes per sample. An Illumina MiSeq with a v3 150-cycle kit was used to sequence the pooled TRB libraries. In the source study's methods: Analysis of repertoires was carried out in R inside a reproducible Nextflow workflow spanning QC, data transformation and analysis. LymphoSeq2, an R package for exploring AIRR-Seq data, was used to implement custom analyses. After excluding several samples that yielded fewer than 5000 total TRB sequences, fewer than 200 HIV repertoires remained for analysis. Among the 170 to 200 retained HIV repertoires, approximately 59 were collected before ART initiation and approximately 130 after ART initiation. Repertoires were downsampled to 5000 TRB nucleotide sequences, with summary statistics averaged over 100 downsampling iterations. TRB sequences were retained for analysis only if CDR3 regions of at least seven amino acids were present. Diversity was measured with a Shannon entropy-derived clonality score and the Gini coefficient. In repertoire networks, the top 5000 CDR3 amino acid sequences were linked whenever an edit distance of one separated two sequences. For TRB CDR3 amino acid sequences, GLIPH2 was used to predict antigen specificity groups and MHC restriction. Known CMV, EBV, HIV or tissue antigen associations were flagged by matching CDR3 amino acid sequences against VDJdb and McPAS-TCR. Pre-ART, post-ART and control groups were compared with Wilcoxon signed-rank tests and Holm-Bonferroni correction. TCRdb holds this immuneACCESS table with in-frame rearrangements only. Some clones are missing; in checked studies, unresolved V genes explain under half, and the rest has no known cause. The D gene and trimming were derived from the DNA, and the V and J assignments and clone size from that table. The sample table shows about 17,000 clones, and roughly nine tenths are seen once. In total, the top ten clones hold approximately 13% of the sample.

To be included, a participant needed at least one PBMC sample from before ART initiation plus at least two post-ART samples. All participants with HIV were treated in the United States of America. Before DNA extraction, cryopreserved samples of roughly 0.95-10 million PBMC were thawed and washed. At the time of the earliest PBMC sample for each participant with HIV, ages ranged from about 23 to 60 years. Each participant contributed PBMC samples from 1-4 timepoints before ART initiation and 2-8 timepoints after ART initiation, with a median of 7 samples. For every participant, serial HIV viral load, CD4+ T-cell count, ART history and demographic data were obtained. Genomic DNA was extracted from unsorted PBMC with a Qiagen kit on a QIAcube, processed in batches of 12 samples. The data were obtained in a study of long-term antiretroviral therapy in people with HIV (dated by TCRdb to 2021 to 2024). Turning to the overall study: Collection of the earliest samples took place about a decade ahead of the 2015 WHO recommendation for immediate ART, at a time when ART was typically delayed until CD4 counts fell. A retrospective serial study tested whether changes in peripheral blood TRB repertoire composition and diversity were associated with ART initiation and durable HIV suppression. From fewer than 35 adults with confirmed HIV infection, the cohort provided 150 to 200 cryopreserved PBMC samples, gathered serially across a mean of about six years (range 1-12). No cross-contamination during QIAcube processing turned up in test extractions that ran a monoclonal T-cell line alongside around 34 polyclonal samples. Among the approximately 30 participants with HIV, eleven to twelve were female.

The study at large found these results: HIV repertoires had narrower CDR3 length ranges than controls, and the network structure suggested an antigen-experienced repertoire that shifted only slightly toward naive after ART. Starting ART was linked to a significant rise in TRB diversity, yet even with long-term ART the diversity remained significantly lower than in transplant donor controls. Because pre-ART samples had limited cell numbers, unsorted PBMC were profiled rather than sorted CD4+ and CD8+ T cells. The samples were dated from about 2004 to 2018, and the ART regimens that were used may be less effective than current ART regimens. Inferences about post-ART repertoire changes were limited because no data were available on ART adherence, viral resistance or therapy changes. Since PBMC availability was limited, sequencing covered only the TCR beta chain, with no alpha chain pairing. Expanded TRB clones identified before ART initiation dominated the repertoire across all time points, though the dominance fluctuated and decreased in many PLHIV after ART.

Trimming takes 3 bases from V and 4 bases from J, and the germline ends sit 15 bases apart. As encoded in the germline V gene, CDR1 is KGHSH while CDR2 is LQKENI. The CDR3 has 15 amino acids, counting the end cysteine and phenylalanine. Kept here is only the CDR3 DNA, which spans 45 bases and is read in frame from base 1. This chain joins TRBV18 to TRBJ1-1, with the D gene too uncertain to name. The sample in question was unsorted PBMCs, obtained 0.6 years after starting antiretroviral therapy. The TCR sequence derives from a middle-aged woman with HIV. The nucleotide sequence is given as TGTGCCAGCTCACCCCTCAGCCTGGAAGGCACTGAAGCTTTCTTT. Translated, it reads CASSPLSLEGTEAFF.